This T cell receptor (beta chain) was retrieved from a study of cytomegalovirus exposure and HLA in healthy donors. In germline, CDR1 is SGHDN, CDR2 FVKESK. J was trimmed by 8 bases and V by 2 bases; bases with no gene match: 7. CDR3 size: 15 residues. It was with 60 Vbeta and 13 Jbeta primers that the PCR ran. Libraries were prepared by immunoSEQ multiplex PCR; TCRdb keeps only in-frame clonotypes and omits some of them. The data contain around 160,000 clones, around 77% of them seen just once; the ten biggest clones take up around 2%. Concerning this clone itself: Antigen specificity is unknown.

General study points: Immune exposure information available was restricted to CMV serostatus. TCR sequences were mostly rare, though some public TCRs occurred in many donors.

The receptor's source is a man between 45 and 60 years old in good health and CMV-seropositive. This sequence joins TRBV14 and TRBJ2-1; 9 bases line up with TRBD1. Material for sequencing was PBMCs. The DNA of the CDR3 is TGTGCCAGCAGCCAACTACAGGGGGCAAACTATGAGCAGTTCTTC. The encoded protein is CASSQLQGANYEQFF.